This TCR beta chain was recorded in a study of low-dose radiotherapy and immunotherapy resistance in tumors. Time point given: after trial treatment. Sample treatment: LDRT plus nivolumab, ipilimumab, low-dose cyclophosphamide and aspirin (RACIN trial). In its sample, this clonotype is medium-sized. Primers targeting TRAV and TRBV primed first-strand cDNA, covering alpha and beta chains. TCR amplification used around 19 PCR cycles, a constant-region primer and a V-primer adapter. TCRdb independently ran MiXCR on the reads; one entry per CDR3 protein. The repertoire consists of about 58,000 distinct CDR3 sequences, with roughly 23% occurring once and the leading ten covering less than 7.5%. V was shortened by 11 bases and J by 4 bases, with 21 bases between the two germline ends. The CDR3 contains 16 residues. Germline-derived CDR1 and CDR2 are MNHEY and SVGEGT.

The chain links TRBV6-2 or TRBV6-3 to TRBJ2-6; D is uncertain. The clonotype originates from a male donor with prostate cancer. Source: PBMCs, taken after low-dose radiotherapy plus immunotherapy. The CDR3 bases are TGTGCCGCCGGGCAAGGGTACCTCTCGGGGGCCAACGTCCTGACTTTC. Its translation: CAAGQGYLSGANVLTF.